This T cell receptor beta chain was captured in a study of CD8+CD57+ T cells in acquired aplastic anemia. Turning to the study itself: Reads per healthy sample averaged about 10.8 million (CD4+) and 11 million to 13 million (CD8+).

Genomic DNA was employed as the template in profiling TCR beta VDJ and CDR3. TCRdb passed the reads through MiXCR, listing each CDR3 protein once. This table has about 170,000 distinct CDR3 sequences, 55% to 80% appearing once. V gave up 4 bases and J gave up 12 bases; unmatched junction bases: 9. This CDR3 is 14 amino acids long. Germline V gives CDR1 LNHNV, CDR2 YYDKDF (reference sequence). As concerns this clonotype: Its antigen remains unknown.

Study outcomes and limitations: There were fewer than 35 CD8+ CDR3 sequences that occurred in both patients and controls.

The sequenced sample consisted of sorted CD4+, CD8+, or CD8+CD57+ T cells (not recorded which) from PBMCs. This chain connects TRBV15 to TRBJ2-1; 10 bases map to TRBD2. This clonotype originated in a human donor in good health. The CDR3 sequence is CATSTRTSGKGQFF. The CDR3 DNA follows: TGTGCCACCAGCACACGGACTAGCGGAAAGGGGCAGTTCTTC.